The next 29 T cell receptor beta chains were all read from a single sample in a study of human T cells and chemical hapten exposure. TCRdb re-called the RACE reads through MiXCR, storing one row per CDR3 protein. The table has about 380,000 distinct CDR3 sequences, 4% to 5.5% seen once. Time point reported: patch test 1, 2 weeks after DPC sensitization. Documented treatment: therapeutic diphenylcyclopropenone sensitization with weekly scalp DPC. Sequencing used whole blood, obtained in connection with sensitization to the hapten diphenylcyclopropenone (DPC). The receptors originated from a woman aged 45-65 years with alopecia areata. Some clones in this sample may be carry-over from other donors' samples.

This clonotype was counted a few times. The chain employs TRBV4-2 and TRBJ2-7, with 9 bases aligning to TRBD2. The CDR3 extends over 15 amino acids. The trim removed 0 bases at V and 5 bases at J, leaving 5 bases unmatched. In germline, CDR1 is LGHNA, CDR2 YNFKEQ. The CDR3 loop is CASSQDPAGGDEQYF. The CDR3 nucleotides are TGTGCCAGCAGCCAAGACCCAGCGGGAGGAGACGAGCAGTACTTC.

The table lists this clonotype with many counts. The gene calls are TRBV28 and TRBJ2-7; D call uncertain. The CDR3 totals 14 residues. V was cut by 5 bases and J by 0 bases, with 11 bases left in between. Per germline, CDR1 MDHEN and CDR2 SYDVKM. CDR3 bases: TGTGCCAGCAGTCCAGTAGTGTTCTCCTACGAGCAGTACTTC. This codes for CASSPVVFSYEQYF.

This clonotype appeared many times. This chain links TRBV6-2 or TRBV6-3 with TRBJ2-3; D gene ambiguous. The length of the CDR3 is 15 residues. The V and J ends lost 5 bases and 5 bases respectively, with 17 bases between them. CDR1 and CDR2 from the germline V gene are MNHEY and SVGEGT. The CDR3 protein is CASSPFISGGDTQYF. The CDR3 DNA is TGTGCCAGCAGTCCCTTCATATCCGGTGGAGATACGCAGTATTTT.

The chain's CDR3 is CSVGTGRNYGYTF. The CDR3 coding sequence is TGCAGCGTTGGAACAGGGAGGAACTATGGCTACACCTTC. The V call is TRBV29-1, the J call TRBJ1-2, with a possible D match to TRBD1 (6 bases). Trimming pared 4 bases from V and 2 bases from J, leaving 11 bases between. Germline CDR1 and CDR2: SQVTM and ANQGSEA. This CDR3 is 13 amino acids long.

This clonotype was found a few times. The chain couples TRBV20-1 to TRBJ2-1, with 12 bases fitting TRBD2. The CDR3 is made up of 14 amino acids. V dropped 3 bases and J dropped 9; count of bases not matched to a gene: 6. Germline V lookup: CDR1 DFQATT, CDR2 SNEGSKA (reference sequence). The CDR3 sequence: CSARLAGGPGEQFF. The CDR3 DNA reads TGCAGTGCTAGGCTAGCGGGGGGGCCTGGTGAGCAGTTCTTC.

The chain uses TRBV9 and TRBJ2-3; 8 nucleotides match TRBD2. Germline assignment: CDR1 SGDLS and CDR2 YYNGEE. The length of the CDR3 is 15 residues. After removal of 1 base from V and 0 bases from J, the junction contained 1 base not matched to a gene. CDR3 loop: CASSVTSGSTDTQYF. CDR3 DNA: TGTGCCAGCAGCGTAACTAGCGGAAGCACAGATACGCAGTATTTT.

Many counts were recorded for this clonotype. The chain carries TRBV12-3 or TRBV12-4 and TRBJ1-6, with D possibly matching TRBD1 (5 bases). V was pared by 7 bases and J by 9 bases, with 16 bases between. This CDR3 has 14 residues. CDR3 region: CASNPTGLASPLHF. Written as DNA, the CDR3 is TGTGCCAGCAATCCAACGGGGCTCGCTTCACCCCTCCACTTT.

The genes are TRBV7-9 and TRBJ2-7; the match to TRBD1 covers 10 bases. The J segment lost 1 base and the V segment lost 5 bases, leaving 11 bases of the junction unmatched. The germline V gene encodes CDR1 SEHNR and CDR2 FQNEAQ (reference sequence). The CDR3 totals 17 residues. CDR3 in DNA: TGTGCCAGCAGCCTCTTCTCGGGACAGGGGTATTCCTACGAGCAGTACTTC. It is translated as CASSLFSGQGYSYEQYF.

V gene TRBV20-1 combines with J gene TRBJ1-2; a possible D gene is TRBD1 (5 bases). Trimming removed 1 base at V and 6 bases at J, with 15 bases between. Germline V gene sequence: CDR1 DFQATT, CDR2 SNEGSKA (reference sequence). This CDR3 region has 14 residues. This CDR3 is CSARVMAGMDGYTF. CDR3 DNA: TGCAGTGCTAGAGTGATGGCAGGGATGGATGGCTACACCTTC.

Ten or more counts support this clonotype. V usage is TRBV11-2 and J usage is TRBJ2-3; 8 bases agree with TRBD2. After removal of 2 bases from V and 1 base from J, the junction contained 5 bases not matched to a gene. Per germline, CDR1 SGHAT and CDR2 FQNNGV. CDR3 length: 16 amino acids. Here the CDR3 DNA reads TGTGCCAGCAGCTTAATGGGAGCGGGAGGCACAGATACGCAGTATTTT. Encoded protein: CASSLMGAGGTDTQYF.

A few counts support this clonotype. The J gene is TRBJ2-4, the V gene TRBV15; maybe TRBD2 (5 bases). Trimming removed 5 bases from V and 2 bases from J, with 13 bases in between. The CDR3 consists of 15 residues. Germline V gene lookup returns CDR1 LNHNV and CDR2 YYDKDF (reference sequence). The CDR3 nucleotides are TGTGCCACCAGCGGCAACCGGGGTACCAAAAACATTCAGTACTTC. It is translated as CATSGNRGTKNIQYF. Based on the CDR3 plus reference TRBV15 and TRBJ2-4, the full variable domain is DAMVIQNPRYQVTQFGKPVTLSCSQTLNHNVMYWYQQKSSQAPKLLFHYYDKDFNNEADTPDNFQSRRPNTSFCFLDIRSPGLGDTAMYLCATSGNRGTKNIQYFGAGTRLSVL.

The genes are TRBV15 and TRBJ1-1, with D possibly matching TRBD1 (5 bases). The CDR3 length is 15 residues. The germline V and J ends were trimmed by 4 bases and 4 bases, with 16 bases remaining between them. Germline assignment: CDR1 LNHNV and CDR2 YYDKDF (reference sequence). The DNA of the CDR3 is TGTGCCACCAGCACGGACCGGGGCCGGGGCACTGAAGCTTTCTTT. Amino acids: CATSTDRGRGTEAFF.

The chain carries TRBV29-1 and TRBJ2-7, with TRBD2 identical over 7 bases. The junction had 6 bases not matched to a gene; V was cut back by 4 bases and J by 0 bases. Per germline, CDR1 SQVTM and CDR2 ANQGSEA. This CDR3 has 14 amino acids. CDR3 bases: TGCAGCGTTGGTTCCGGGAGGTTCTCCTACGAGCAGTACTTC. Amino acids: CSVGSGRFSYEQYF.

This clonotype was detected many times. CDR3 bases: TGTGCCAGCAGTTGGACAGGGGCCAACACCGGGGAGCTGTTTTTT. Translating gives CASSWTGANTGELFF. The chain uses TRBV27 and TRBJ2-2; TRBD1 aligns across 9 bases. J lost 2 bases, V lost 4 bases, and 2 bases had no gene match. The germline V gene encodes CDR1 MNHEY and CDR2 SMNVEV (reference sequence). This CDR3 comprises 15 residues.

This clonotype was detected ten times or more. The chain carries TRBV29-1 and TRBJ2-3; D gene unclear. V lost 3 bases and J 8 bases, leaving 15 bases between the germline ends. The CDR3 runs to 13 residues. CDR1 SQVTM and CDR2 ANQGSEA come from the germline V gene. Here the CDR3 reads CSVDQLDKGTQYF. CDR3 DNA: TGCAGCGTTGATCAACTGGATAAGGGTACGCAGTATTTT.

At least ten counts were recorded for this clonotype. V and J are TRBV6-6 and TRBJ2-5, with D maybe TRBD2 (5 bases). This CDR3 has 14 amino acids. Germline V gene lookup returns CDR1 MNHNY and CDR2 SVGAGI (reference sequence). V lost 5 bases to trimming and J lost 4 bases, with 14 bases between them. The CDR3 here is CASSAVRGRETQYF. CDR3 in DNA: TGTGCCAGCAGTGCGGTCCGGGGAAGAGAGACCCAGTACTTC.

There are many counts of this clonotype. The V gene is TRBV7-9, the J gene TRBJ2-3; maybe TRBD2 (5 bases). This CDR3 contains 14 residues. The germline gives CDR1 SEHNR, CDR2 FQNEAQ (reference sequence). The V end lost 1 base, the J end lost 1 base, and 6 bases lay between the germline ends. The CDR3 here is CASSLDGGTDTQYF. Here the CDR3 DNA reads TGTGCCAGCAGCTTAGACGGGGGCACAGATACGCAGTATTTT.

This clonotype was seen a handful of times. The chain couples TRBV7-2 to TRBJ1-3; a weak D match, TRBD1 (5 bases). This CDR3 has 16 amino acids. Germline loops: CDR1 SGHTA, CDR2 FQGNSA. The V and J ends lost 3 bases and 0 bases respectively, with 12 bases between them. The CDR3 bases are TGTGCCAGCAGCTTGGTCGAGGGGAGCTCTGGAAACACCATATATTTT. Translated, it gives CASSLVEGSSGNTIYF. Looking up the rest from reference TRBV7-2 and TRBJ1-3 gives the full variable domain: GAGVSQSPSNKVTEKGKDVELRCDPISGHTALYWYRQSLGQGLEFLIYFQGNSAPDKSGLPSDRFSAERTGGSVSTLTIQRTQQEDSAVYLCASSLVEGSSGNTIYFGEGSWLTVV.

This clonotype was observed a few times. The V call is TRBV28, the J call TRBJ2-1; 7 positions match TRBD1. There are 15 residues in the CDR3. Germline CDR1 is MDHEN and CDR2 is SYDVKM. V trimming: 6 bases; J trimming: 4 bases; junction bases outside the gene matches: 9. For the CDR3, the DNA is TGTGCCAGCAGCCACGCCGGGACAGTATACAATGAGCAGTTCTTC. The encoded protein is CASSHAGTVYNEQFF.

This clonotype has only a few counts. The V call is TRBV29-1, the J call TRBJ2-5; TRBD2 is a possible D gene (5 bases). CDR1 SQVTM and CDR2 ANQGSEA come from the germline V gene. The CDR3 length is 11 residues. Trimming cost V 4 bases and J 3 bases, with 6 bases left between them. The CDR3 protein is CSVAGKETQYF. The DNA of the CDR3 is TGCAGCGTTGCGGGGAAAGAGACCCAGTACTTC.

This clonotype has just a few counts. The V call is TRBV12-3 or TRBV12-4, the J call TRBJ2-1; D may be TRBD2 (5 bases). The CDR3 covers 15 residues. The V end lost 7 bases, the J end lost 2 bases, and 15 bases lay between the germline ends. The CDR3 spells CASTPGSGPYNEQFF. DNA of the CDR3: TGTGCCAGCACCCCGGGGAGCGGCCCCTACAATGAGCAGTTCTTC.

The J gene is TRBJ2-1, the V gene TRBV28, with 7 bases identical to TRBD1. There are 15 residues in the CDR3. Germline CDR1 is MDHEN and CDR2 is SYDVKM. Trimming took 2 bases from V and 4 from J; bases not matched to a gene: 5. The CDR3 DNA follows: TGTGCCAGCAGTTTAGCATACAGGGGATACAATGAGCAGTTCTTC. It is translated as CASSLAYRGYNEQFF.

This clonotype has only a few counts. This chain joins TRBV6-5 and TRBJ1-6; 7 positions match TRBD1. V lost 2 bases to trimming and J lost 6 bases; unmatched junction nucleotides: 7. From germline, CDR1 is MNHEY and CDR2 SVGAGI. There are 16 residues in the CDR3. The CDR3 sequence: CASSYQGESGNSPLHF. The CDR3, as DNA: TGTGCCAGCAGTTACCAGGGGGAATCTGGTAATTCACCCCTCCACTTT.

Ten or more counts support this clonotype. The rearrangement links TRBV28 to TRBJ1-2; TRBD1 might be the D (6 bases). There are 14 residues in the CDR3. Trimming removed 2 bases from V and 3 bases from J, with 10 bases in between. Germline assignment: CDR1 MDHEN and CDR2 SYDVKM. In DNA, the CDR3 is TGTGCCAGCAGTTTAACGGGGGCCCACTATGGCTACACCTTC. This translates into CASSLTGAHYGYTF.

This clonotype was detected many times. V gene TRBV10-3 combines with J gene TRBJ1-5, with D possibly TRBD1 on 6 matching bases. The CDR3 has 14 residues. CDR1 is ENHRY, CDR2 SYGVKD, per germline. V was shortened by 3 bases and J by 4 bases, with 10 bases between the two germline ends. Here the CDR3 DNA reads TGTGCCATCAGTGAAGTAGGACAGAATCAGCCCCAGCATTTT. Amino acid sequence: CAISEVGQNQPQHF.

The chain uses TRBV28 and TRBJ2-7; D is undetermined. V was shortened by 6 bases and J by 2 bases, with 17 bases between the two germline ends. Germline V gene sequence: CDR1 MDHEN, CDR2 SYDVKM. The CDR3 length is 15 residues. The CDR3 loop is CASSRSDLVAYEQYF. Here the CDR3 DNA reads TGTGCCAGCAGCCGTTCCGATTTGGTCGCCTACGAGCAGTACTTC. The whole variable domain, remainder taken from reference TRBV28 and TRBJ2-7, is DVKVTQSSRYLVKRTGEKVFLECVQDMDHENMFWYRQDPGLGLRLIYFSYDVKMKEKGDIPEGYSVSREKKERFSLILESASTNQTSMYLCASSRSDLVAYEQYFGPGTRLTVT.

The V call is TRBV2, the J call TRBJ2-3; no definite D call. The CDR3 is made up of 12 amino acids. V lost 7 bases, J lost 4 bases, and 9 bases lay in between. CDR1 is SNHLY, CDR2 FYNNEI, per germline. CDR3: CASNKESDTQYF. Here the CDR3 DNA reads TGTGCCAGCAACAAAGAGTCAGATACGCAGTATTTT.

The CDR3 nucleotides are TGTGCCAGCAGCGCCGGGAGAACCTCCTACAATGAGCAGTTCTTC. Amino acid sequence: CASSAGRTSYNEQFF. The chain couples TRBV6-5 to TRBJ2-1; a possible D gene is TRBD2 (6 bases). The CDR3 consists of 15 residues. Trimming took 6 bases from V and 0 from J, leaving 12 bases between them. Germline assignment: CDR1 MNHEY and CDR2 SVGAGI.

J is TRBJ2-7 and V is TRBV21-1; the D call TRBD2 from the table was never checked on the DNA. TRBV21-1 represents a pseudogene. The CDR3 has 14 amino acids. The CDR3 nucleotides read TGTGCCAGCAGCAGTCACATGACTACCTACGAGCAGTACTTC. Encoded protein: CASSSHMTTYEQYF.